This TCR beta chain was documented in a study of T cell repertoires in cytomegalovirus infection. The wider study: In public TCR beta signatures, there were indications of both CMV infection and matching HLA type. Study-level findings and limits: CMV-specific HLA-C-restricted TCR beta clonotypes dominated the ex vivo response.

Trimming removed 4 bases from V and 11 bases from J, with 6 bases in between. CDR1 is SGDLS, CDR2 YYNGEE, per germline. The CDR3 is 9 amino acids. In its sample, this clonotype was seen once. Its antigen is unknown. TCRdb re-called the reads with MiXCR, one entry per CDR3 protein. The table records hundreds of thousands of distinct CDR3 sequences, approximately 46% of them present only once. The sequenced sample was cultured PBMCs, obtained from culture after CMV antigen stimulation. The gene calls are TRBV9 and TRBJ1-1; no definite D call. The TCR sequence derives from a human donor in good health (CMV status not recorded). Some clones in this sample may be carry-over from other donors' samples. CDR3 loop: CASSPQAFF. The DNA for the CDR3 is TGTGCCAGCAGCCCCCAGGCTTTCTTT. Complete variable domain (other parts from reference TRBV9 and TRBJ1-1): DSGVTQTPKHLITATGQRVTLRCSPRSGDLSVYWYQQSLDQGLQFLIQYYNGEERAKGNILERFSAQQFPDLHSELNLSSLELGDSALYFCASSPQAFFGQGTRLTVV.